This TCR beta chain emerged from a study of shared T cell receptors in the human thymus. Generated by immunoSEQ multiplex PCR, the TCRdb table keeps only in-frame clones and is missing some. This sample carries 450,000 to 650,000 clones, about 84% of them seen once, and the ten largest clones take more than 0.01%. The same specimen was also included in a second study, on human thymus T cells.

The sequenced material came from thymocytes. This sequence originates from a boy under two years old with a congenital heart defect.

CDR3 protein: CASSLSSSGFTDTQYF. CDR3 nucleotides: TGTGCCAGCAGCTTATCGTCTAGCGGGTTCACAGATACGCAGTATTTT. The chain links TRBV7-2 to TRBJ2-3; 8 positions match TRBD2. The CDR3 runs 16 residues. CDR1 is SGHTA and CDR2 is FQGNSA in the germline V gene. The J segment lost 2 bases and the V segment lost 2 bases, leaving 6 bases of the junction unmatched. The variable domain in full, completed from reference TRBV7-2 and TRBJ2-3, reads GAGVSQSPSNKVTEKGKDVELRCDPISGHTALYWYRQSLGQGLEFLIYFQGNSAPDKSGLPSDRFSAERTGGSVSTLTIQRTQQEDSAVYLCASSLSSSGFTDTQYFGPGTRLTVL.